One sample yielded the 18 T cell receptor beta chains listed below, sequenced in a study of graft-versus-host responses after intestinal transplantation. No antigen is known for these receptors. Only in-frame clones appear in the TCRdb table, and some are missing; sequencing was by immunoSEQ multiplex PCR. The sample includes some 100,000 clones, about 88% of them seen just once. The specimen was unstimulated CD4+ T cells sorted from spleen or lymph node cells, collected before transplant. The receptors were sampled from a human donor who was the organ donor for an intestinal transplant.

The chain links TRBV7-6 to TRBJ1-1, with D possibly matching TRBD1 (5 bases). Germline V gene lookup returns CDR1 SGHVS and CDR2 FNYEAQ. The CDR3 is made up of 13 amino acids. Trimming stripped 5 bases from V and 6 bases from J, with 13 bases between. The CDR3 spells CASSPGHTAEAFF. Here the CDR3 DNA reads TGTGCCAGCAGCCCCGGACACACGGCTGAAGCTTTCTTT.

The chain recombines TRBV7-9 with TRBJ2-7; D unresolved. The CDR3 covers 13 residues. Trimming took 1 base from V and 0 from J, leaving 4 bases between them. Looked up from germline, CDR1 is SEHNR and CDR2 is FQNEAQ (reference sequence). CDR3 coding DNA: TGTGCCAGCAGCTTAGACCCCTCCTACGAGCAGTACTTC. Amino acid sequence: CASSLDPSYEQYF.

The V gene is TRBV30, the J gene TRBJ2-1, with D tentatively TRBD1 or TRBD2 (5 bases each). Trimming removed 1 base from V and 12 bases from J, with 13 bases in between. Germline V gene data show CDR1 as GTSNPN and CDR2 as SVGIG (reference sequence). CDR3 length equals 12 residues. This CDR3 reads CAWSDLRGPQFF. In DNA, the CDR3 is TGTGCCTGGAGTGATCTTCGGGGACCGCAGTTCTTC.

This rearrangement joins TRBV7-2 to TRBJ1-2; 7 nucleotides align to TRBD1. The CDR3 loop spans 14 amino acids. J gave up 7 bases and V 0 bases, and 5 bases lay outside the gene matches. CDR1 and CDR2 (germline): SGHTA, FQGNSA. In DNA form, the CDR3 reads TGTGCCAGCAGCTTAGCCACAGGGGCACGTGGCTACACCTTC. Amino acids: CASSLATGARGYTF.

The genes are TRBV4-1 and TRBJ1-1; tentatively, D is TRBD1 (5 bases). Germline values: CDR1 MGHRA, CDR2 YSYEKL. The CDR3 length is 16 residues. V lost 1 base and J 5 bases, leaving 17 bases between the germline ends. The CDR3 loop is CASSQVRWGSGTEAFF. CDR3 sequence (DNA): TGCGCCAGCAGCCAAGTAAGGTGGGGGTCGGGGACTGAAGCTTTCTTT.

The chain recombines TRBV11-1 with TRBJ2-7; the D is unclear. V was shortened by 3 bases and J by 6 bases, with 12 bases between the two germline ends. The CDR3 is 13 amino acids. The germline V gene has CDR1 SGHAT and CDR2 FQDESV (reference sequence). CDR3 sequence (DNA): TGTGCCAGCAGCTTCGTGGGCGAGCTCGAGCAGTACTTC. Protein sequence: CASSFVGELEQYF.

This rearrangement joins TRBV9 to TRBJ1-4; the D gene is possibly TRBD1 (6 bases). The CDR3 is made up of 15 amino acids. With 4 bases removed from V and 5 bases from J, the gap between germline ends came to 15 bases. CDR1 and CDR2 (germline): SGDLS, YYNGEE. The CDR3 here is CASSTGDRWNEKLFF. CDR3 bases: TGTGCCAGCAGCACTGGTGACAGGTGGAATGAAAAACTGTTTTTT.

The rearrangement joins TRBV28 to TRBJ1-1; no clear D. The CDR3 has 13 residues. The V end was cut by 4 bases, the J end by 7 bases, with 13 bases between. Germline V gene lookup returns CDR1 MDHEN and CDR2 SYDVKM. The CDR3 bases are TGTGCCAGCAGTTCCCAAATCGGGGTTGAAGCTTTCTTT. It translates to CASSSQIGVEAFF. The variable domain in full, completed from reference TRBV28 and TRBJ1-1, reads DVKVTQSSRYLVKRTGEKVFLECVQDMDHENMFWYRQDPGLGLRLIYFSYDVKMKEKGDIPEGYSVSREKKERFSLILESASTNQTSMYLCASSSQIGVEAFFGQGTRLTVV.

The rearrangement links TRBV11-3 to TRBJ2-2, with D unresolved. CDR1 is SGHNT and CDR2 is YENEEA in the germline V gene. V lost 3 bases to trimming and J lost 1 base, with 12 bases between them. The length of the CDR3 is 16 residues. CDR3 region: CASSLTWPMNTGELFF. CDR3 DNA sequence: TGTGCCAGCAGCTTGACGTGGCCGATGAACACCGGGGAGCTGTTTTTT.

The J gene is TRBJ2-5, the V gene TRBV4-1, with a weak D call TRBD2 (6 bases). The ends were cut back, 4 bases at V and 2 bases at J, with 14 bases in the middle. The CDR3 runs 15 residues. From germline, CDR1 is MGHRA and CDR2 YSYEKL. CDR3 nucleotides: TGCGCCAGCAGCCTAGGCGGGGACCGTCAAGAGACCCAGTACTTC. This codes for CASSLGGDRQETQYF.

The chain joins TRBV27 to TRBJ1-6, with D hard to call. This CDR3 region has 15 residues. V was clipped by 5 bases and J by 2 bases, with 10 bases between them. CDR1 and CDR2 from the germline V gene are MNHEY and SMNVEV (reference sequence). The DNA for the CDR3 is TGTGCCAGCAGTGTAGTCGGAGCCTATAATTCACCCCTCCACTTT. Translated, it gives CASSVVGAYNSPLHF.

V usage is TRBV29-1 and J usage is TRBJ2-3, with a tentative D call TRBD2 (5 bases). The CDR3 contains 14 residues. V was clipped by 6 bases and J by 2 bases, with 15 bases between them. CDR1 is SQVTM and CDR2 is ANQGSEA in the germline V gene. CDR3 region: CSVDPEAHTDTQYF. For the CDR3, the DNA is TGCAGCGTAGATCCGGAGGCCCACACAGATACGCAGTATTTT.

The CDR3 region has the DNA TGCGCCAGCAGCTTTGTCCGCGGGGGGGCTCTTGAGCAGTTCTTC. The encoded protein is CASSFVRGGALEQFF. This chain connects TRBV5-1 to TRBJ2-1, with 9 bases fitting TRBD2. Germline loops: CDR1 SGHRS, CDR2 YFSETQ. J gave up 9 bases and V 2 bases, and 9 bases lay outside the gene matches. The CDR3 is 15 residues long.

The rearrangement uses TRBV7-9 and TRBJ2-5; TRBD1 agrees at 9 bases. The CDR3 consists of 16 residues. CDR1 SEHNR and CDR2 FQNEAQ come from the germline V gene (reference sequence). The ends lost 1 base at V and 1 base at J; junction bases unmatched: 4. The CDR3 DNA reads as TGTGCCAGCAGCTTAGGGGAGGACAGGGGCCAAGAGACCCAGTACTTC. Encoded protein: CASSLGEDRGQETQYF.

This chain uses TRBV4-2 with TRBJ2-7; D gene unclear. The CDR3 totals 13 residues. Trimming stripped 4 bases from V and 7 bases from J, with 14 bases between. Germline values: CDR1 LGHNA, CDR2 YNFKEQ. Here the CDR3 reads CASSPQNSGEQYF. The CDR3 DNA follows: TGTGCCAGCAGCCCGCAAAATTCTGGGGAGCAGTACTTC.

This clone appeared a few times. The rearrangement uses TRBV7-9 and TRBJ1-1, with 8 bases that match TRBD1. The germline gives CDR1 SEHNR, CDR2 FQNEAQ (reference sequence). The CDR3 loop spans 13 amino acids. Losses at the gene ends were 5 bases for V and 5 bases for J; bases not matched to a gene: 4. CDR3 coding DNA: TGTGCCAGCAGCCGGACAGGGCGTACTGAAGCTTTCTTT. This translates into CASSRTGRTEAFF.

V and J are TRBV19 and TRBJ2-1, with D perhaps matching TRBD2 (6 bases). Germline V gives CDR1 LNHDA, CDR2 SQIVND (reference sequence). This CDR3 contains 15 residues. V shed 3 bases and J shed 3 bases, with 12 bases lying between them. The CDR3 sequence is CASSMEGMFYNEQFF. For the CDR3, the DNA is TGTGCCAGTAGTATGGAGGGGATGTTCTACAATGAGCAGTTCTTC.

This clone appeared once. The rearrangement uses TRBV6-5 and TRBJ1-6; a weak D match, TRBD1 (5 bases). CDR1 is MNHEY and CDR2 is SVGAGI in the germline V gene. Trimming removed 5 bases at V and 7 bases at J, with 15 bases between. This CDR3 region has 15 residues. Here the CDR3 DNA reads TGTGCCAGCAGTGTCGGGACTCAAAACAATTCACCCCTCCACTTT. It is translated as CASSVGTQNNSPLHF.